Listed here are 32 T cell receptor beta chains from one sample, sequenced in a study of CD8+ T cells in alopecia areata (dated by TCRdb to 2016 to 2019). Library preparation employed the immunoSEQ multiplex PCR assay. RNA was extracted from all samples and reverse transcribed into cDNA, which served as template for TCR sequencing. TCRdb took this table from immuneACCESS and kept in-frame rearrangements with V and J called. Such tables lack part of the clones; where checked against another copy, unresolved V genes explain under half of the gap, and the rest is unexplained. In this sample the table shows over 85,000 clones, about three quarters of which occur a single time. Of the sample, 17% is held by the ten largest clones. The treatment or condition label on this specimen signifies: oral pan-JAK inhibitor, 5-10 mg twice daily. Sample: CD8+ T cells sorted from blood, taken at approximately week 44, from a patient treated with tofacitinib. The source of these receptors is a human donor with alopecia areata.

This clone came up a few times. The gene calls are TRBV11-1 and TRBJ1-1; maybe TRBD1 (5 bases). V lost 6 bases, J lost 4 bases, and 12 bases lay in between. The CDR3 loop spans 13 amino acids. The germline CDR1 and CDR2 sequences are SGHAT and FQDESV (reference sequence). The CDR3 loop is CASSPRGSTEAFF. DNA of the CDR3: TGTGCCAGCAGTCCACGGGGGAGCACTGAAGCTTTCTTT.

The CDR3 spells CACQGNTEAFF. CDR3 nucleotides: TGTGCCTGCCAGGGCAACACTGAAGCTTTCTTT. The rearrangement joins TRBV30 to TRBJ1-1; D possibly corresponds to TRBD1 (5 bases). The CDR3 has 11 residues. Germline CDR1 reads GTSNPN; CDR2 reads SVGIG (reference sequence). Trimming cost V 6 bases and J 2 bases, with 7 bases left between them.

The V gene is TRBV29-1, the J gene TRBJ2-7, with TRBD1 identical over 12 bases. V was clipped by 1 base and J by 8 bases; unmatched bases: 12. The CDR3 has 16 amino acids. Germline CDR1 and CDR2: SQVTM and ANQGSEA. The chain's CDR3 is CSVEAPGQGARTQQYF. The CDR3 DNA is TGCAGCGTTGAAGCTCCGGGACAGGGGGCGCGGACCCAGCAGTACTTC.

This sequence joins TRBV5-1 and TRBJ2-6; D possibly corresponds to TRBD1 (5 bases). The CDR3 is 14 amino acids. Between the trimmed V and J ends, which lost 4 bases and 4 bases, there was a span of 9 bases. Germline V gene data show CDR1 as SGHRS and CDR2 as YFSETQ. CDR3 DNA: TGCGCCAGCAGCCCAGGGTCCGGGGCCAACGTCCTGACTTTC. Its protein is CASSPGSGANVLTF.

This sequence joins TRBV9 and TRBJ2-3; perhaps TRBD1 as D (7 bases). The CDR3 has 15 amino acids. The germline V and J ends were trimmed by 2 bases and 2 bases, with 12 bases remaining between them. Germline lookup yields CDR1 SGDLS and CDR2 YYNGEE. CDR3 nucleotide sequence: TGTGCCAGCAGCGTTTCAGGGGGGACCACAGATACGCAGTATTTT. Translation gives CASSVSGGTTDTQYF.

The rearrangement uses TRBV7-9 and TRBJ2-7; D is undetermined. This CDR3 spans 14 amino acids. Germline CDR1 SEHNR, CDR2 FQNEAQ (reference sequence). V was cut by 1 base and J by 2 bases, with 9 bases left in between. The CDR3 here is CASSLVGDTYEQYF. DNA of the CDR3: TGTGCCAGCAGCTTAGTCGGCGATACCTACGAGCAGTACTTC.

The rearrangement joins TRBV15 to TRBJ2-5; perhaps TRBD2 as D (6 bases). With 5 bases removed from V and 3 bases from J, the gap between germline ends came to 10 bases. CDR1 and CDR2 from the germline V gene are LNHNV and YYDKDF (reference sequence). The CDR3 runs 13 residues. CDR3 nucleotides: TGTGCCACCAGCGGCGGGACCGAAGAGACCCAGTACTTC. Protein sequence: CATSGGTEETQYF.

The table lists this clone with a count of one. The chain combines TRBV10-3 with TRBJ2-5; a possible D gene is TRBD2 (5 bases). The CDR3 runs 16 residues. The ends were cut back, 5 bases at V and 1 base at J, with 17 bases in the middle. Germline CDR1 is ENHRY and CDR2 is SYGVKD. The CDR3 spells CAISPTQTGFQETQYF. CDR3 DNA sequence: TGTGCCATCAGTCCCACCCAAACGGGGTTCCAAGAGACCCAGTACTTC.

A word on this clone: The DNA is omitted, as the CDR3 cannot be located on it reliably, and the CDR3 follows TCRdb's listing. CDR3 amino acids: CAFGTGAYEQCF. The chain links TRBV30 to TRBJ2-7; the table's D gene call, TRBD1, was not cross checked with the DNA. The CDR3 spans 12 amino acids, including both terminal residues. Germline CDR1 GTSNPN, CDR2 SVGIG (reference sequence).

The genes are TRBV2 and TRBJ1-1; D is uncertain. Germline values: CDR1 SNHLY, CDR2 FYNNEI. The CDR3 runs to 12 residues. The V gene lost 5 bases and the J gene lost 8 bases, with 12 bases spanning the gap. The CDR3 DNA reads as TGTGCCAGCAGTTCTCGGTCGGGGGAAGCTTTCTTT. Translated: CASSSRSGEAFF.

V gene TRBV9 combines with J gene TRBJ1-1; unclear D gene. The germline V and J ends were trimmed by 3 bases and 3 bases, with 12 bases remaining between them. This CDR3 is 14 amino acids long. CDR1 and CDR2 (germline): SGDLS, YYNGEE. The CDR3 spells CASSENGVDTEAFF. The CDR3 DNA sequence: TGTGCCAGCAGCGAGAATGGCGTTGACACTGAAGCTTTCTTT.

The chain links TRBV7-2 to TRBJ2-1; TRBD1 matches 8 bases. The CDR3 covers 15 residues. The V gene end was trimmed by 1 base and the J gene end by 8 bases; junction bases not matched to a gene: 7. From germline, CDR1 is SGHTA and CDR2 FQGNSA. The CDR3 DNA follows: TGTGCCAGCAGCTTAGGCGGACAGGGCTTCGATGAGCAGTTCTTC. Translation: CASSLGGQGFDEQFF.

This clone occurred once. The chain has TRBV30 and TRBJ2-1, with D perhaps matching TRBD2 (5 bases). The CDR3 covers 14 residues. Germline assignment: CDR1 GTSNPN and CDR2 SVGIG (reference sequence). The DNA of the CDR3 is TGTGCTTCCGACGGGGAGCCTACTTACAATGAGCAGTTCTTC. Amino acid sequence: CASDGEPTYNEQFF.

The V gene is TRBV6-6, the J gene TRBJ2-7, with 7 bases matching TRBD1. Germline V CDR1 and CDR2: MNHNY, SVGAGI (reference sequence). The CDR3 loop spans 16 amino acids. Trimming took 5 bases from V and 6 from J; bases not matched to a gene: 16. CDR3 in amino acids: CASSPTDRAPVGEQYF. The CDR3 bases are TGTGCCAGCAGTCCTACTGACAGGGCTCCCGTTGGCGAGCAGTACTTC.

This rearrangement joins TRBV30 to TRBJ2-1, with TRBD2 identical over 12 bases. Trimming removed 7 bases from V and 3 bases from J; junction bases left unmatched: 4. Germline V gene lookup returns CDR1 GTSNPN and CDR2 SVGIG (reference sequence). This CDR3 is 14 amino acids long. The CDR3 DNA is TGTGCCTCAGAGACTAGCGGGGGCTACAATGAGCAGTTCTTC. Translated, it gives CASETSGGYNEQFF.

The rearrangement links TRBV4-3 to TRBJ1-1; D is unclear. The V gene's germline CDR1 is LGHNA and CDR2 YSLEER. V lost 1 base to trimming and J lost 7 bases, with 13 bases between them. This CDR3 is 14 amino acids long. CDR3 residues: CASSQAGGLGEAFF. The CDR3 DNA sequence: TGCGCCAGCAGCCAAGCCGGAGGGCTGGGTGAAGCTTTCTTT.

The chain recombines TRBV7-8 with TRBJ2-2, with 9 positions matching TRBD1. The CDR3 is made up of 16 amino acids. Germline lookup yields CDR1 SGHVS and CDR2 FQNEAQ. After removal of 0 bases from V and 4 bases from J, the junction contained 3 bases not matched to a gene. CDR3: CASSLAHRGLTGELFF. The CDR3 coding sequence is TGTGCCAGCAGCTTAGCGCACAGGGGGCTCACCGGGGAGCTGTTTTTT.

J is TRBJ2-7 and V is TRBV6-6; D gene ambiguous. V was cut by 11 bases and J by 3 bases, with 11 bases left in between. The CDR3 has 11 amino acids. CDR1 is MNHNY and CDR2 is SVGAGI in the germline V gene (reference sequence). CDR3 nucleotide sequence: TGTGCCTTCGGTCCGGGCTACGAGCAGTACTTC. Protein sequence: CAFGPGYEQYF.

The chain has TRBV19 and TRBJ1-2, with 10 bases that match TRBD1. V lost 5 bases to trimming and J lost 5 bases; unmatched junction nucleotides: 5. This CDR3 comprises 14 residues. Germline CDR1 is LNHDA and CDR2 is SQIVND (reference sequence). CDR3 nucleotide sequence: TGTGCCAGTAGTCCCGGGACAGGGGAATATGGCTACACCTTC. Amino acids: CASSPGTGEYGYTF. The whole variable domain, remainder taken from reference TRBV19 and TRBJ1-2, is DGGITQSPKYLFRKEGQNVTLSCEQNLNHDAMYWYRQDPGQGLRLIYYSQIVNDFQKGDIAEGYSVSREKKESFPLTVTSAQKNPTAFYLCASSPGTGEYGYTFGSGTRLTVV.

CDR3 DNA: TGTGCCAGCAGGGGCGCCGAGAAAGCTTTCTTT. It encodes CASRGAEKAFF. The chain uses TRBV6-5 and TRBJ1-1; D is unresolved. The CDR3 contains 11 residues. Germline loops: CDR1 MNHEY, CDR2 SVGAGI. The V end lost 6 bases, the J end lost 9 bases, and 11 bases lay between the germline ends.

This chain joins TRBV30 and TRBJ1-1; D is possibly TRBD1 (6 bases). There are 13 residues in the CDR3. Germline V CDR1 and CDR2: GTSNPN, SVGIG (reference sequence). With 2 bases removed from V and 3 bases from J, the gap between germline ends came to 10 bases. This CDR3 is CAWSPGGHTEAFF. The DNA of the CDR3 is TGTGCCTGGAGTCCCGGGGGGCACACTGAAGCTTTCTTT.

In this sample, this clone turned up a few times. The chain employs TRBV9 and TRBJ2-1; 8 bases are a match to TRBD2. The CDR3 loop spans 15 amino acids. CDR1 SGDLS and CDR2 YYNGEE come from the germline V gene. J was trimmed by 6 bases and V by 3 bases; bases with no gene match: 8. CDR3 loop: CASSETGGPINEQFF. The CDR3 nucleotides are TGTGCCAGCAGCGAGACGGGGGGGCCGATCAATGAGCAGTTCTTC.

The CDR3 coding sequence is TGTGCCAGCAGTTCACCGGGAAGCGGGGGAGCCTTGGGCACAGATACGCAGTATTTT. Translated: CASSSPGSGGALGTDTQYF. This chain uses TRBV27 with TRBJ2-3; 8 positions agree with TRBD2. The germline V gene encodes CDR1 MNHEY and CDR2 SMNVEV (reference sequence). This CDR3 region has 19 residues. The V and J ends lost 4 bases and 1 base, in that order; junction bases with no gene match: 16.

This clone has only a few counts. The genes are TRBV19 and TRBJ2-7; D perhaps matches TRBD1 (6 bases). CDR3 length: 13 residues. V lost 8 bases, J lost 7 bases, and 18 bases lay in between. Germline-derived CDR1 and CDR2 are LNHDA and SQIVND (reference sequence). This chain's CDR3 is CASRLGAYEEQYF. The CDR3 DNA reads as TGTGCCAGTCGGTTGGGGGCCTACGAGGAGCAGTACTTC.

The chain uses TRBV27 and TRBJ2-3; tentative D call: TRBD2 (6 bases). This CDR3 has 15 residues. The germline V and J ends were trimmed by 7 bases and 3 bases, with 17 bases remaining between them. Germline CDR1 reads MNHEY; CDR2 reads SMNVEV (reference sequence). CDR3 nucleotides: TGTGCCAGCAATGACCGGGACTCCGGGACAGATACGCAGTATTTT. Protein product: CASNDRDSGTDTQYF.

The chain couples TRBV19 to TRBJ1-1; D remains ambiguous. The CDR3 sequence is 14 residues long. Trimming cost V 3 bases and J 4 bases, with 12 bases left between them. CDR1 and CDR2 (germline): LNHDA, SQIVND (reference sequence). The DNA of the CDR3 is TGTGCCAGTAGTATTAACCGGGGTGGCACTGAAGCTTTCTTT. Amino acid sequence: CASSINRGGTEAFF.

The chain has TRBV29-1 and TRBJ2-7, with D unclear. Trimming took off 3 bases at V and 2 bases at J, with 8 bases between the two ends. This CDR3 has 12 amino acids. The germline V gene encodes CDR1 SQVTM and CDR2 ANQGSEA. The CDR3 loop reads CSVELGTYEQYF. The CDR3 DNA sequence: TGCAGCGTTGAGCTAGGGACCTACGAGCAGTACTTC.

Remarks on this clone: Other DNA sequences in the same sample also yield this CDR3. The CDR3 DNA follows: TGTGCTAGTGGTAGCTACGAGCAGTACTTC. This codes for CASGSYEQYF. This rearrangement joins TRBV12-5 to TRBJ2-7; no firm D call. The CDR3 consists of 10 residues. Germline V gene sequence: CDR1 LGHNT, CDR2 FRNRAP. V dropped 5 bases and J dropped 3 bases, with 2 bases sitting between them.

The J gene is TRBJ1-5, the V gene TRBV10-2; D unclear. The CDR3 runs to 13 residues. The germline V and J ends were trimmed by 8 bases and 1 base, with 9 bases remaining between them. CDR1 is WSHSY, CDR2 SAAADI, per germline. CDR3 sequence reads: CASLDGSNQPQHF. DNA for the CDR3: TGCGCCAGCCTGGACGGAAGCAATCAGCCCCAGCATTTT.

This sequence joins TRBV6-1 and TRBJ2-3; D is unclear. V dropped 3 bases and J dropped 6 bases, with 16 bases sitting between them. The length of the CDR3 is 15 residues. Germline V CDR1 and CDR2: MNHNS, SASEGT. The CDR3 sequence is CASSEGRLPHDTQYF. The CDR3 region has the DNA TGTGCCAGCAGTGAGGGTCGGCTCCCACATGATACGCAGTATTTT.

In regard to this clone: The same CDR3 also results from other DNA sequences found in this sample. V usage is TRBV7-9 and J usage is TRBJ1-5, with D hard to call. Germline V gene data show CDR1 as SEHNR and CDR2 as FQNEAQ (reference sequence). V gave up 3 bases and J gave up 6 bases, with 6 bases separating them. This CDR3 is 12 amino acids long. CDR3 protein: CASSLGGQPQHF. CDR3 nucleotide sequence: TGTGCCAGCAGCTTGGGCGGTCAGCCCCAGCATTTT.

The V gene is TRBV9, the J gene TRBJ1-4; 7 bases line up with TRBD1. V shed 3 bases, J shed 7 bases, and the junction held 9 bases outside the gene matches. Germline CDR1 and CDR2: SGDLS and YYNGEE. The CDR3 has 15 amino acids. The chain's CDR3 is CASSAGQVGSEKLFF. CDR3 in DNA: TGTGCCAGCAGCGCCGGACAGGTCGGGAGTGAAAAACTGTTTTTT.